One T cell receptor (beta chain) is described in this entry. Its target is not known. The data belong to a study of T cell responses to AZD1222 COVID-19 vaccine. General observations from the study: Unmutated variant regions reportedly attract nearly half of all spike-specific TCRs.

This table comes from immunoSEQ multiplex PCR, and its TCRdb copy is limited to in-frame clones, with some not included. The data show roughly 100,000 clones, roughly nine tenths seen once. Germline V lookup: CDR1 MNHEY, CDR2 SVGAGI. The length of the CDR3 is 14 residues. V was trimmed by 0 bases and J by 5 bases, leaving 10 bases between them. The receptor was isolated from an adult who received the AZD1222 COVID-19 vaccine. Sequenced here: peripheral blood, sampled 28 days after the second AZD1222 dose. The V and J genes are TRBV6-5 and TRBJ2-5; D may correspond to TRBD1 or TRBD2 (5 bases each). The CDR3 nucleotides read TGTGCCAGCAGTTACTCGAGAGGGGCCGAGACCCAGTACTTC. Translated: CASSYSRGAETQYF.